This entry describes one T cell receptor (beta chain). The table lists this clonotype with a few counts. Its antigen is currently not known. Base qualities were left out, and no much larger clone turns up one base away. At the junction V is shortened by 4 bases and J by 6 bases, with 24 bases in between. In the germline V gene, CDR1 corresponds to LGHNA and CDR2 to YSLEER. Including cysteine and phenylalanine, the CDR3 has 17 amino acids. Left in the record is the CDR3 DNA by itself, 51 bases read in frame from the first base. The sample comes from a study of CD8 T cells in ankylosing spondylitis (dated by TCRdb to about 2017). In terms of the full investigation: The study set out to find disease-linked TCR variants by profiling T cell receptor beta repertoires in ankylosing spondylitis patients and healthy donors. The full study cohort was made up of approximately 24 ankylosing spondylitis patients and about a hundred healthy donors. Samples of peripheral blood were taken, and for ankylosing spondylitis patients, synovial fluid was collected as well. Results and caveats for the whole study, not just this receptor: A TCR beta motif made up of under ten highly homologous amino acid variants appeared to be characteristic of blood from ankylosing spondylitis patients. Some TCR beta motif variants had previously been reported in synovial fluid and blood of reactive arthritis patients, which suggested common disease-initiation mechanisms. The disease-linked clones were reported as significantly enriched in matched synovial fluid samples from ankylosing spondylitis patients. A CD8+ phenotype was shown by the disease-linked clones, which were found at relatively low frequencies in peripheral blood.

Instrument used: Illumina HiSeq 2500. Quantitative 5'-RACE with molecular barcodes was the method used to prepare the TCR beta libraries. The authors' analysis ran thus. Disease-linked TCR variants were identified with a new computational method built on a probabilistic model of VDJ rearrangement. TCRdb handled the public reads itself, with Q25 trimming in fastp and clone calling in MiXCR, and kept productive beta chains. Rows are combined by CDR3 protein, so each entry shows the most common genes and DNA. What appears here as the V and J calls and clone size reflects TCRdb's work, not the paper's. The sample yields around 890,000 distinct CDR3 sequences; about 11% were counted once. The ten largest clonotypes hold just over 0.5% of the sample.

The sequence links TRBV4-3 to TRBJ1-2, with the D gene call left open. This TCR was recovered from a male donor with ankylosing spondylitis. The specimen was blood, either unsorted or a sorted T cell fraction (not recorded which). The DNA sequence is as follows: TGCGCCAGCAGCCCGAAGGTTTTTGCCGGCGACTCAAATGGCTACACCTTC. Its protein is CASSPKVFAGDSNGYTF.